This TCR beta chain comes out of a study of cytomegalovirus exposure and HLA in healthy donors (dated by TCRdb to between 2016 and 2019). About the study as a whole: An earlier analysis of approximately 550 of the donors reported roughly 300 Gb of sequence data and about 100 million unique TCR beta sequences from about 180 million T cells. A later genetic analysis used genome-wide SNP genotypes for about 55% of the 666 donors, treating that subset as a discovery cohort. Along with the approximately 650-subject first cohort, a separate validation cohort of 120 different subjects was used. To decide whether each TCR beta V gene segment behaved as functional or pseudogenic, an earlier analysis of approximately 590 of the donors relied on high-throughput TCR beta sequencing. To predict cytomegalovirus infection status, the study brought together high-throughput TCR immunosequencing, statistical association of individual TCRs with disease status, and machine learning. Roughly 290 gigabases of sequencing data and 91 million or so unique TCR sequences made up an early release that covered about 640 HLA-typed donors. To study patterns of TCR occurrence, a later analysis re-analyzed previously published TCR beta repertoires from several hundred donors and added high-resolution HLA genotyping. Among some 410 genotyped donors of the cohort, an average of about 240,000 unique TCR beta nucleotide sequences was sequenced per donor, of which about 19% were non-productive. A handful of DR-DQ haplotypes were handled as single units for association and clustering because linkage in the cohort was strong. The number of donors typed differed by locus, with about 629-630 for A, B, C, DRB1 and DQB1, approximately 500 for DQA1, over 600 for DPA1, and 450 to 480 for DPB1. HLA typing included class I and class II loci at four-digit resolution. Of the roughly 400 genotyped donors, roughly 76% were placed in the genetic ancestry cluster associated with self-reported Caucasian donors. The aim of the study was to test whether cataloging public T cell receptors could identify signatures of past pathogen exposure. Rather than drawing on any new phenotypic data, the later analysis identified candidate immune exposures from TCR beta sequences and the way those sequences occurred across donors. The T cell repertoires of 666 subjects were profiled by immunosequencing and related to cytomegalovirus serostatus. Donor age, sex, ethnicity and CMV serostatus were compiled alongside the repertoire data. Every discovery cohort repertoire had been produced on one sequencing platform. Broader findings and caveats from the paper: Some IMGT-functional V segments, including TRBV6-2 and TRBV6-3, could not be told apart with the 87-base-pair reads, so those segments were excluded. CMV serostatus was the only immune exposure information available for the cohort. In an earlier analysis of roughly 500 of the donors, most TCR beta V segments appeared in productive rearrangements about 87% or about 30% of the time, broadly matching IMGT annotations. In a later analysis, HLA-associated TCR beta chains showed more clonal expansion and lower generation probabilities than non-associated chains that were equally common. Several of the top co-occurrence clusters appeared to be linked to parvovirus B19, influenza, CMV and Epstein-Barr virus, according to a later analysis. Assigning TCR associations to individual alleles was difficult when HLA alleles, especially DR and DQ, strongly co-occurred. Presence/absence analyses assumed roughly uniform sequencing depth across donors, an assumption that may not hold. Because HLA typing was unavailable for some donors at each locus, only the typed subset was used in association tests. A later genetic analysis reported fewer N-insertions in productive TCRs among donors in an Asian-associated ancestry cluster than the roughly 700-donor mean. Most TCR sequences were observed very rarely across donors, whereas some public TCRs were present in many individuals. In a later analysis, TCR association rates were found to vary across HLA loci, with the most associated TCRs seen for DRB1 alleles and the fewest for HLA-C alleles. A later analysis associated 15,000 to 20,000 TCR beta sequences with specific HLA alleles at a false discovery rate of 0.05. According to a later analysis, most CMV-associated TCR beta chains appeared to be HLA-restricted, and the HLA associations seemed to be driven largely by CMV exposure. In this cohort, only TCR beta chains were sequenced, and detectable features were limited by the absence of alpha or paired-chain data. A few of the identified cytomegalovirus-associated TCR beta chains were confirmed in vitro to be specific for cytomegalovirus antigens. The authors suggested that the approach could potentially be extended to other disease states and immunological phenotypes. A further reported finding was that TCR beta sequences accurately predicted the HLA-A and HLA-B alleles for most subjects in the first cohort. The earlier analysis of fewer than 750 of the donors excluded around 17 rarely observed V segments, including chromosome 9 orphons, because counts were too low. The study listed 164 TCR beta chains as associated with cytomegalovirus. V-gene and J-gene trimming of TCR beta chains was associated with a missense DCLRE1C variant in a later genetic analysis, and the association was replicated in an independent cohort. Correlated functional status among segregating V segments might be attributable to linkage disequilibrium, but an unknown experimental factor could not be ruled out. A cluster of highly shared sequence variants was judged likely to represent a technical artifact of the sequencing pipeline. The classifier was reported to diagnose cytomegalovirus status with high specificity and sensitivity in both the original cohort and the validation cohort.

From the cysteine through the phenylalanine, the CDR3 covers 15 amino acids. CDR3 DNA only is kept here, 45 bases in frame from base 1. The germline V gene sets CDR1 to SGHDT and CDR2 to YYEEEE. Here V drops 5 bases and J drops 3 bases, and the junction holds 8 bases not matched to any gene. The cohort comprised 666 healthy bone marrow donors. At the time of sampling, all cohort members were nominally healthy, though unrecorded immune exposures were likely present. The donor tested CMV seronegative, placing the donor among the 300 to 400 seronegative members of the cohort. A peripheral blood sample was provided by each donor, and peripheral blood mononuclear cells were used for TCR beta sequencing. The Qiagen DNeasy Blood Extraction Kit was used to extract genomic DNA from the blood cell samples. The library came from the immunoSEQ multiplex PCR assay. For the multiplex PCR, a mixture combining 60 forward primers for TCR Vbeta segments and 13 reverse primers for TCR Jbeta segments was used. The CDR3 region of rearranged TCR beta genes was amplified from genomic DNA with a multiplex PCR assay. On the Illumina HiSeq System, the amplified TCR beta libraries were sequenced as 87-base-pair reads. Under the source paper's analysis protocol: In a later analysis, some 80 million unique TCR beta chains were counted across the roughly 670 repertoires, and approximately 9.9 million of these chains were shared by at least two donors. A nearest-neighbor algorithm error-corrected the raw reads and collapsed the reads into unique sequences, merging closely related sequences to remove PCR and sequencing errors. To assign V, D and J gene segments, CDR3 sequences were aligned to IMGT reference sequences. Each retained sequence needed at least a six-nucleotide match to both a V gene segment and a J gene segment. A rearrangement was called productive if the CDR3 had no stop codons and remained in frame with V and J, and every other rearrangement was called non-productive. Following IMGT convention, CDR3 was defined as the stretch from the second conserved V-encoded cysteine up to the conserved J-encoded phenylalanine. In an earlier analysis of around 600 of the donors, sequences lacking an unambiguous match to a single V gene segment were excluded. An earlier analysis of several hundred of the donors called V segments functional above 56.7% productive rearrangements and segregating when the between-donor standard deviation exceeded 5%. A statistical classification framework was developed to diagnose cytomegalovirus status using the catalog of TCR beta chain sequences. In a later analysis, V and J genes were assigned by comparing TCR nucleotide sequences against IMGT/GENE-DB human TR gene sequences. Using the TCRdist pipeline, a later analysis assigned CDR3 sequences along with most-parsimonious VDJ recombination scenarios. In a later analysis, each TCR beta chain was defined by its CDR3 amino acid sequence together with its V-gene family, and reads without a unique V-gene family were excluded. As a way to deal with suspected cross-contamination and a sequencing artifact, a later analysis dropped roughly 620 nucleotide sequences that were highly shared and had low generation probability. In a later analysis, a clonal expansion index was calculated for each public chain from normalized within-repertoire ranks of inferred template counts. In a later analysis, generation probabilities were computed with a VDJ recombination model fitted to out-of-frame rearrangements, and the resulting probabilities were checked against IGoR. Hypergeometric tests were used in a later analysis to score TCR-TCR, TCR-HLA and TCR-CMV co-occurrence, with a repertoire-size bias correction applied to the TCR pairs. False discovery rates were estimated in a later analysis by permuting HLA or CMV assignments 20 times. In a later analysis, co-occurring TCRs were grouped with DBSCAN, and TCRdist sequence similarity was added when clustering was performed within HLA-allele-positive subsets. Repertoires with fewer than 30,000 or more than 120,000 public chains, plus five repertoires with anomalous nucleotide sharing, were excluded from co-occurrence clustering. TCRdb limited this immuneACCESS table to in-frame rearrangements with V and J called. A share of clones is missing; checked studies link under half to unresolved V genes, and the rest is unexplained. Clone size and V and J calls were adopted from that table, with D and trimming inferred from the DNA. This sample lists about 130,000 clones; roughly 82% were detected once. The ten top clones hold less than 3.5% of the sample.

On this clone itself: Its specific antigen is unknown. Base qualities were left out, and no much larger clone turns up one base away.

The TCR comes from a man aged 50-60 years in good health and CMV-seronegative. The chain is assembled from TRBV5-6 and TRBJ2-7, with 10 bases aligning to TRBD1. The material sequenced was PBMCs. The DNA sequence reads TGTGCCAGCAGACGCCGGGACAGGGGTGTCTACGAGCAGTACTTC. Its product reads: CASRRRDRGVYEQYF. Supplemented by the reference TRBV5-6 and TRBJ2-7 proteins around the CDR3, the complete variable domain is DAGVTQSPTHLIKTRGQQVTLRCSPKSGHDTVSWYQQALGQGPQFIFQYYEEEERQRGNFPDRFSGHQFPNYSSELNVNALLLGDSALYLCASRRRDRGVYEQYFGPGTRLTVT.